The rows below give T cell receptor beta chains drawn from one sample of a study of T cell repertoires in aging, cancer and after chemotherapy. TCRdb re-called the multiplex PCR reads through MiXCR, storing one row per CDR3 protein. The sample carries about 5,100 distinct CDR3 sequences, around 27% recorded once. The sequenced sample consisted of blood. Receptors originate from a human donor with a solid tumor. Each CDR3 is given with its conserved first and last residue. Fields, in order: J gene, V gene, D gene, clone size, CDR3 protein, CDR3 DNA. D genes are given only for firm matches. Only part of the rows carry a size: once, few, many, or a class if the clone is expanded.

TRBJ1-2 TRBV25-1 . . CASTDGYYGYTF TGTGCCAGTACGGACGGGTACTATGGCTACACCTTC
TRBJ2-1 TRBV5-6 TRBD2 few CASSFLGGSSYNEQFF TGTGCCAGCAGCTTCCTTGGCGGGAGCTCCTACAATGAGCAGTTCTTC
TRBJ2-7 TRBV27 TRBD1 few CASRLGGDRVYLPYEQYF TGTGCCAGCAGACTAGGGGGGGACAGGGTCTATCTTCCCTACGAGCAGTACTTC
TRBJ1-5 TRBV28 TRBD1 few CASTLQGGNQPQHF TGTGCCAGCACCTTACAGGGGGGCAATCAGCCCCAGCATTTT
TRBJ2-1 TRBV20-1 TRBD2 . CSAILPGLAGLGQFF TGCAGTGCTATCCTTCCGGGACTAGCGGGATTAGGGCAGTTCTTC
TRBJ1-2 TRBV18 TRBD1 few CASSPPPGGFGYTF TGTGCCAGCTCACCACCGCCAGGGGGCTTCGGCTACACCTTC
TRBJ1-1 TRBV28 TRBD1 . CASSFPQGAGTEAFF TGTGCCAGCAGTTTCCCACAGGGGGCGGGCACTGAAGCTTTCTTT
TRBJ2-1 TRBV14 . . CASSVTDYNEQFF TGTGCCAGCAGTGTTACAGATTACAATGAGCAGTTCTTC
TRBJ2-3 TRBV7-9 . . CASSSDNTVTDKQYF TGTGCCAGCAGCTCGGATAACACCGTCACAGATAAGCAGTATTTT
TRBJ1-1 TRBV14 . few CASSPYMNTEAFF TGTGCCAGCAGCCCTTACATGAACACTGAAGCTTTCTTT
TRBJ1-1 TRBV10-3 . . CAICQTTNTEAFF TGTGCCATCTGTCAAACAACCAACACTGAAGCTTTCTTT
TRBJ1-3 TRBV7-2 . few CASHPGGEIAGNTIYF TGTGCCAGCCACCCCGGGGGGGAAATTGCTGGAAACACCATATATTTT
TRBJ1-2 TRBV20-1 . few CSAHQTAPVEGYTF TGCAGTGCTCACCAGACAGCCCCCGTTGAGGGCTACACCTTC
TRBJ2-7 TRBV27 . . CASSLHYEQYF TGTGCCAGCAGTTTGCATTACGAGCAGTACTTC
TRBJ2-2 TRBV20-1 TRBD1 . CSARRRGQGDTGELFF TGCAGTGCAAGGCGGCGTGGACAGGGAGACACCGGGGAGCTGTTTTTT
TRBJ1-1 TRBV6-1 . few CASTPGTVMNTEAFF TGTGCCAGCACCCCCGGGACGGTCATGAACACTGAAGCTTTCTTT
TRBJ1-1 TRBV6-1 TRBD1 . CASSDHGQGNTEAFF TGTGCCAGCAGTGACCACGGACAGGGGAACACTGAAGCTTTCTTT
TRBJ2-7 TRBV6-5 TRBD2 few CASSYSLAGGNYEQYF TGTGCCAGCAGTTACTCGCTAGCGGGGGGAAACTACGAGCAGTACTTC
TRBJ1-2 TRBV6-5 TRBD1 medium-sized CASSLGQLYGYTF TGTGCCAGCAGTTTGGGACAGCTCTATGGCTACACCTTC
TRBJ2-1 TRBV19 TRBD2 few CASNRGGGARYNEQFF TGTGCCAGTAACCGCGGGGGGGGGGCGCGCTACAATGAGCAGTTCTTC
TRBJ1-2 TRBV5-4 . . CASRAGNGDGYTF TGTGCCAGCAGAGCCGGGAATGGAGATGGCTACACCTTC
TRBJ1-5 TRBV19 . . CASSIRTNIASNQPQHF TGTGCCAGTAGTATCCGTACCAACATCGCTAGCAATCAGCCCCAGCATTTT
TRBJ1-4 TRBV5-5 . . CASSFRLMGANEKLFF TGTGCCAGCAGCTTTAGGCTGATGGGAGCTAATGAAAAACTGTTTTTT
TRBJ2-7 TRBV7-9 TRBD2 few CASSAQAGWPIDEQYF TGTGCCAGCAGCGCCCAAGCGGGGTGGCCGATAGACGAGCAGTACTTC
TRBJ1-2 TRBV13 TRBD1 few CASRRTGTGGRSGYTF TGTGCCAGCAGGCGCACCGGGACAGGGGGTCGGAGTGGCTACACCTTC
TRBJ2-7 TRBV28 TRBD2 once CASRRGAYEQYF TGTGCCAGCCGTCGGGGGGCCTACGAGCAGTACTTC
TRBJ2-7 TRBV13 TRBD1 few CASSFWDRGNYEQYF TGTGCCAGCAGCTTTTGGGACAGGGGTAACTACGAGCAGTACTTC
TRBJ1-1 TRBV5-6 . . CASSLSRARTEAFF TGTGCCAGCAGCTTGTCGCGGGCGAGGACTGAAGCTTTCTTT
TRBJ1-1 TRBV7-9 TRBD1 few CASSLLRGGPSPEAFF TGTGCCAGCAGCTTATTACGAGGGGGCCCGTCCCCTGAAGCTTTCTTT
TRBJ2-7 TRBV14 TRBD1 . CASSQGGTGGAEQYF TGTGCCAGCAGCCAAGGTGGGACAGGTGGGGCCGAGCAGTACTTC
TRBJ2-7 TRBV5-6 . few CASSLASQYEQYF TGTGCCAGCAGCTTAGCAAGTCAATACGAGCAGTACTTC
TRBJ1-2 TRBV7-9 TRBD1 medium-sized CASSPIPYAGTGAGYTF TGTGCCAGCAGCCCAATACCCTACGCCGGGACAGGGGCTGGCTACACCTTC
TRBJ1-1 TRBV27 . few CASTASPLNTEAFF TGTGCCAGCACTGCCAGCCCGTTGAACACTGAAGCTTTCTTT
TRBJ1-1 TRBV6-5 TRBD1 few CASGTVGNTEAFF TGTGCCAGCGGGACAGTGGGGAACACTGAAGCTTTCTTT
TRBJ2-6 TRBV29-1 TRBD1 . CSVQAGQGSSGANVLTF TGCAGCGTCCAAGCCGGACAGGGAAGCTCTGGGGCCAACGTCCTGACTTTC
TRBJ2-3 TRBV12-3/TRBV12-4 . . CASSFATGLATSTDTQYF TGTGCCAGCAGTTTCGCGACGGGACTGGCGACTAGCACAGATACGCAGTATTTT
TRBJ1-6 TRBV14 . . CASSQVQGYNSPLHF TGTGCCAGCAGCCAAGTACAGGGCTATAATTCACCCCTCCACTTT
TRBJ2-3 TRBV5-4 . . CASSYLEVKADTQYF TGTGCCAGCAGCTACCTGGAGGTAAAGGCAGATACGCAGTATTTT
TRBJ2-7 TRBV6-5 TRBD1 few CASRSGTGGSYEQYF TGTGCCAGCAGATCCGGGACAGGGGGTTCCTACGAGCAGTACTTC
TRBJ1-5 TRBV11-1 TRBD1 . CASSSGQASSQPQHF TGTGCCAGCAGCAGCGGACAGGCAAGCTCTCAGCCCCAGCATTTT
TRBJ2-7 TRBV18 TRBD2 . CASSPQGTSGEYEQYF TGTGCCAGCTCACCACAAGGGACTAGCGGAGAGTACGAGCAGTACTTC
TRBJ2-7 TRBV27 TRBD2 . CASSLRTSGGAYEQYF TGTGCCAGCAGTCTAAGGACTAGCGGGGGAGCCTACGAGCAGTACTTC
TRBJ2-3 TRBV27 TRBD1 . CASSPGTGGADTQYF TGTGCCAGCAGTCCAGGGACAGGGGGCGCAGATACGCAGTATTTT
TRBJ2-3 TRBV19 . few CASSIEKGYTQYF TGTGCCAGTAGTATAGAGAAGGGCTATACGCAGTATTTT
TRBJ1-5 TRBV20-1 . . CSAWAQWGNQPQHF TGCAGTGCTTGGGCCCAGTGGGGCAATCAGCCCCAGCATTTT
TRBJ1-6 TRBV28 TRBD1 . CASTPDRGNSPLHF TGTGCCAGCACCCCGGACAGGGGGAATTCACCCCTCCACTTT
TRBJ1-5 TRBV7-9 . few CASSQSGFQPQHF TGTGCCAGCAGCCAGTCAGGGTTTCAGCCCCAGCATTTT